The clone carrying this T cell receptor beta chain was seen only a few times. This entry belongs to a study of regulatory T cells in long-lasting Graves disease. Time point specified: persistent/refractory GD, antithyroid drugs over 5 years with positive TRAb. PBMC-derived RNA was used for the TCR library. The ends were cut back, 10 bases at V and 5 bases at J, with 17 bases in the middle. CDR1 is LNHDA and CDR2 is SQIVND in the germline V gene (reference sequence). The CDR3 has 13 residues. In building TCR beta libraries, iRepertoire HTBI primers were used together with Arm-PCR of CDR3 regions. TCRdb ran MiXCR on the multiplex PCR reads and lists one entry per CDR3 protein. The data hold roughly 450,000 distinct CDR3 sequences, with less than 25% observed a single time.

The receptor was derived from a female donor with Graves disease. The sequences come from peripheral blood mononuclear cells (PBMCs), collected when the disease was refractory, from a patient treated with antithyroid drugs. The genes are TRBV19 and TRBJ1-1, with D hard to call. CDR3 sequence: CATPRARGTEAFF. CDR3 coding DNA: TGTGCCACCCCACGGGCTAGAGGGACTGAAGCTTTCTTT.